The clone carrying this T cell receptor (beta chain) was seen many times. A second PCR of roughly 7 to 11 cycles used a sample-barcoded 5' primer and a J-beta primer mix. TCRdb fed the 5' RACE reads into MiXCR, producing one record per CDR3 protein. The data hold roughly 640,000 distinct CDR3 sequences, with roughly 30% observed a single time. The data derive from a study of blood T cells in healthy people across ages. CDR1 is GTSNPN and CDR2 is SVGIG in the germline V gene (reference sequence). This CDR3 is 14 amino acids long. Unmatched junction bases numbered 6, after V lost 3 bases and J lost 3 bases.

The receptor comes from a woman older than 75 in good health. The sample taken for sequencing was blood. The genes are TRBV30 and TRBJ1-2; 8 bases match TRBD1. In nucleotides, the CDR3 is TGTGCCTGGAGGAGGACAGGGCTCGACTATGGCTACACCTTC. Translated, it gives CAWRRTGLDYGYTF.